One and the same sample provided the 28 T cell receptor beta chains below, sequenced in a study of Ad26.COV2.S vaccination and SARS-CoV-2 variants. Sequencing used immunoSEQ multiplex PCR; TCRdb keeps in-frame clones, though not all of them. The sample comprises almost 400,000 clones, 70% to 90% of which are singletons, and under 2% rests with the top ten. Treatment given: some 20 received Ad26.COV2.S at low or high dose, single or two shots; roughly five received placebo; per-sample allocation not given. Collection of samples fell on day 63 after the first vaccine or placebo injection. Sequencing used peripheral blood, obtained in a trial of Ad26.COV2.S vaccine versus placebo. These receptor sequences come from a person aged 18-60 years who received the Ad26.COV2.S COVID-19 vaccine or a placebo.

Comment on this clone: The sample contains more than one DNA sequence encoding this CDR3. V and J are TRBV7-2 and TRBJ2-3; D unresolved. The CDR3 has 14 residues. Germline V gene data show CDR1 as SGHTA and CDR2 as FQGNSA. V was shortened by 2 bases and J by 2 bases, with 8 bases between the two germline ends. The CDR3 bases are TGTGCCAGCAGCTTAAGCTCGGACACAGATACGCAGTATTTT. Amino acids: CASSLSSDTDTQYF.

The chain carries TRBV15 and TRBJ2-7; D is unclear. CDR3 length equals 15 residues. Germline CDR1 reads LNHNV; CDR2 reads YYDKDF (reference sequence). Trimming took off 0 bases at V and 4 bases at J, with 13 bases between the two ends. In DNA form, the CDR3 reads TGTGCCACCAGCAGAGAGGACGACCCTGTATACGAGCAGTACTTC. Translating gives CATSREDDPVYEQYF. Variable domain in full (rest from reference TRBV15 and TRBJ2-7): DAMVIQNPRYQVTQFGKPVTLSCSQTLNHNVMYWYQQKSSQAPKLLFHYYDKDFNNEADTPDNFQSRRPNTSFCFLDIRSPGLGDTAMYLCATSREDDPVYEQYFGPGTRLTVT.

The gene calls are TRBV2 and TRBJ2-1; D is perhaps TRBD2 (5 bases). Per germline, CDR1 SNHLY and CDR2 FYNNEI. The CDR3 is made up of 15 amino acids. V lost 6 bases, J lost 2 bases, and 14 bases lay in between. This CDR3 reads CASSLLVGPYNEQFF. CDR3 in DNA: TGTGCCAGCAGCCTACTAGTGGGCCCCTACAATGAGCAGTTCTTC.

This rearrangement joins TRBV5-6 to TRBJ2-1; D is ambiguous. V was trimmed by 2 bases and J by 4 bases, leaving 16 bases between them. CDR1 and CDR2 (germline): SGHDT, YYEEEE. The CDR3 spans 16 residues. CDR3 DNA sequence: TGTGCCAGCAGCTTCCTGTCCCTGGCAGAATACAATGAGCAGTTCTTC. Translation gives CASSFLSLAEYNEQFF.

This clone was detected once. CDR3 protein: CASSQDEGREAFF. CDR3 sequence (DNA): TGTGCCAGCAGCCAAGATGAGGGGCGAGAAGCTTTCTTT. The chain uses TRBV4-2 and TRBJ1-1, with D possibly matching TRBD1 (5 bases). Per the germline V gene, CDR1 is LGHNA and CDR2 is YNFKEQ. The V end lost 0 bases, the J end lost 8 bases, and 10 bases lay between the germline ends. CDR3 size: 13 residues.

The chain is built from TRBV29-1 and TRBJ2-2; no firm D call. CDR3 length: 13 residues. Germline lookup yields CDR1 SQVTM and CDR2 ANQGSEA. The V end lost 4 bases, the J end lost 2 bases, and 8 bases lay between the germline ends. The DNA for the CDR3 is TGCAGCGTTGCCCAAATAAACACCGGGGAGCTGTTTTTT. Amino acid sequence: CSVAQINTGELFF.

In this sample, this clone turned up a few times. This chain links TRBV14 with TRBJ2-6; D remains ambiguous. Trimming stripped 0 bases from V and 0 bases from J, with 15 bases between. CDR1 and CDR2 (germline): SGHDN, FVKESK. The CDR3 is made up of 19 amino acids. The CDR3 DNA reads TGTGCCAGCAGCCAAGATATTCTTTCTCGGACCTCTGGGGCCAACGTCCTGACTTTC. Amino acid sequence: CASSQDILSRTSGANVLTF.

V usage is TRBV5-1 and J usage is TRBJ1-1; a weak D match, TRBD1 (5 bases). Looked up from germline, CDR1 is SGHRS and CDR2 is YFSETQ. Trimming removed 4 bases at V and 1 base at J, with 11 bases between. The CDR3 has 14 amino acids. This CDR3 reads CASSAGTGNTEAFF. The CDR3 region has the DNA TGCGCCAGCAGCGCCGGGACGGGGAACACTGAAGCTTTCTTT.

The chain has TRBV7-2 and TRBJ2-5; 8 bases fit TRBD2. The CDR3 is made up of 16 amino acids. Germline CDR1 and CDR2: SGHTA and FQGNSA. The trim removed 1 base at V and 4 bases at J, leaving 8 bases unmatched. DNA for the CDR3: TGTGCCAGCAGCTTAGGACGGGGGGGCGGGTTAGAGACCCAGTACTTC. This codes for CASSLGRGGGLETQYF. The variable domain in full, completed from reference TRBV7-2 and TRBJ2-5, reads GAGVSQSPSNKVTEKGKDVELRCDPISGHTALYWYRQSLGQGLEFLIYFQGNSAPDKSGLPSDRFSAERTGGSVSTLTIQRTQQEDSAVYLCASSLGRGGGLETQYFGPGTRLLVL.

This sequence joins TRBV5-4 and TRBJ2-1, with D uncertain. V was shortened by 0 bases and J by 5 bases, with 6 bases between the two germline ends. The CDR3 runs to 13 residues. CDR1 is SGHNT, CDR2 YYREEE, per germline (reference sequence). The CDR3 protein is CASSLGANNEQFF. CDR3 bases: TGTGCCAGCAGCTTGGGGGCAAACAATGAGCAGTTCTTC.

The genes are TRBV11-3 and TRBJ2-2; 7 bases are a match to TRBD1. CDR3 size: 15 residues. The J segment lost 4 bases and the V segment lost 1 base, leaving 3 bases of the junction unmatched. Germline CDR1 is SGHNT and CDR2 is YENEEA. The CDR3 region is CASSLGDRPTGELFF. The CDR3 coding sequence is TGTGCCAGCAGCTTAGGGGACAGACCCACCGGGGAGCTGTTTTTT. Supplemented by reference TRBV11-3 and TRBJ2-2, the full variable domain reads EAGVVQSPRYKIIEKKQPVAFWCNPISGHNTLYWYLQNLGQGPELLIRYENEEAVDDSQLPKDRFSAERLKGVDSTLKIQPAELGDSAVYLCASSLGDRPTGELFFGEGSRLTVL.

The genes are TRBV13 and TRBJ2-3, with TRBD1 matching 7 bases. CDR1 and CDR2 (germline): PRHDT, FYEKMQ (reference sequence). Trimming took 5 bases from V and 4 from J; bases not matched to a gene: 6. This CDR3 contains 14 residues. CDR3: CASSRWTGPDTQYF. In DNA form, the CDR3 reads TGTGCCAGCAGCCGCTGGACAGGACCAGATACGCAGTATTTT.

This clone was seen just once. The chain is built from TRBV3-1 (or the pseudogene TRBV3-2) and TRBJ2-7, with 8 positions matching TRBD1. From germline, CDR1 is LGHDT and CDR2 YNNKEL (reference sequence). Losses at the gene ends were 4 bases for V and 0 bases for J; bases not matched to a gene: 5. The CDR3 spans 15 residues. As DNA, the CDR3 is TGTGCCAGCAGCCGGACAGACAGGGGCTCCTACGAGCAGTACTTC. This codes for CASSRTDRGSYEQYF.

The V and J genes are TRBV30 and TRBJ2-1, with D perhaps being TRBD1 or TRBD2 (5 bases each). Germline V lookup: CDR1 GTSNPN, CDR2 SVGIG (reference sequence). CDR3 length: 12 residues. The V and J ends lost 0 bases and 8 bases respectively, with 8 bases between them. Here the CDR3 reads CAWSVGGYEQFF. The CDR3 DNA reads as TGTGCCTGGAGTGTTGGGGGATATGAGCAGTTCTTC.

The chain employs TRBV4-2 and TRBJ2-1, with D unclear. Trimming pared 4 bases from V and 0 bases from J, leaving 13 bases between. The germline CDR1 and CDR2 sequences are LGHNA and YNFKEQ. This CDR3 has 16 residues. The DNA of the CDR3 is TGTGCCAGCAGCCCTGAACCATTCAGCTCCTACAATGAGCAGTTCTTC. It yields the protein CASSPEPFSSYNEQFF.

CDR3 in DNA: TGCGCCAGCAGCCATACAGGGGCGAATGAAAAACTGTTTTTT. This gives the protein CASSHTGANEKLFF. This sequence joins TRBV5-1 and TRBJ1-4, with 7 bases fitting TRBD1. This CDR3 is 14 amino acids long. In germline, CDR1 is SGHRS, CDR2 YFSETQ. The J segment lost 5 bases and the V segment lost 4 bases, leaving 5 bases of the junction unmatched.

A remark on this clone: Other DNA sequences in this specimen translate into the identical CDR3. V and J are TRBV19 and TRBJ2-5; 12 bases fit TRBD1. From germline, CDR1 is LNHDA and CDR2 SQIVND (reference sequence). This CDR3 has 15 residues. Germline trimming cut 3 bases from V and 5 bases from J; bases unmatched to any gene: 4. The CDR3: CASSIGDRGRETQYF. CDR3 nucleotide sequence: TGTGCCAGTAGTATTGGGGACAGGGGGCGGGAGACCCAGTACTTC. Looking up the rest from reference TRBV19 and TRBJ2-5 gives the full variable domain: DGGITQSPKYLFRKEGQNVTLSCEQNLNHDAMYWYRQDPGQGLRLIYYSQIVNDFQKGDIAEGYSVSREKKESFPLTVTSAQKNPTAFYLCASSIGDRGRETQYFGPGTRLLVL.

The V and J genes are TRBV27 and TRBJ2-2, with TRBD1 as a possible D gene (6 bases). CDR1 and CDR2 (germline): MNHEY, SMNVEV (reference sequence). CDR3 size: 16 residues. V lost 2 bases, J lost 6 bases, and 16 bases lay in between. Here the CDR3 reads CASSLRRQGPPGELFF. CDR3 nucleotides: TGTGCCAGCAGTTTAAGGAGGCAGGGGCCCCCCGGGGAGCTGTTTTTT.

This clone was seen just once. This chain links TRBV18 with TRBJ1-3; D ambiguous. The germline V gene has CDR1 KGHSH and CDR2 LQKENI. There are 17 residues in the CDR3. V gave up 3 bases and J gave up 0 bases, with 15 bases separating them. This chain's CDR3 is CASSPSRAGISGNTIYF. The CDR3 bases are TGTGCCAGCTCACCGTCCCGGGCCGGAATCTCTGGAAACACCATATATTTT.

V gene TRBV15 combines with J gene TRBJ2-1; 7 nucleotides agree with TRBD2. V dropped 0 bases and J dropped 7; count of bases not matched to a gene: 12. CDR1 and CDR2 from the germline V gene are LNHNV and YYDKDF (reference sequence). This CDR3 region has 17 residues. CDR3 in amino acids: CATSRERGGLEGNEQFF. The CDR3 coding sequence is TGTGCCACCAGCAGAGAGAGGGGAGGACTAGAGGGTAATGAGCAGTTCTTC.

The rearrangement uses TRBV11-2 and TRBJ2-1, with D maybe TRBD1 (6 bases). The germline V gene encodes CDR1 SGHAT and CDR2 FQNNGV. The CDR3 has 18 amino acids. V was trimmed by 4 bases and J by 5 bases, leaving 24 bases between them. CDR3 loop: CASSSKFGGDWPDNEQFF. The CDR3 DNA follows: TGTGCCAGCAGCTCTAAGTTTGGGGGCGACTGGCCCGACAATGAGCAGTTCTTC.

This clone appeared once. The chain couples TRBV2 to TRBJ2-7; D gene ambiguous. The CDR3 runs 13 residues. CDR1 is SNHLY, CDR2 FYNNEI, per germline. With 6 bases removed from V and 1 base from J, the gap between germline ends came to 10 bases. In DNA form, the CDR3 reads TGTGCCAGCAGGGACGGAAGTTCCTACGAGCAGTACTTC. Its translation: CASRDGSSYEQYF.

The V and J genes are TRBV7-2 and TRBJ2-7, with 12 bases fitting TRBD2. The CDR3 loop spans 15 amino acids. J lost 4 bases, V lost 1 base, and 2 bases had no gene match. Germline CDR1 and CDR2: SGHTA and FQGNSA. In nucleotides, the CDR3 is TGTGCCAGCAGCTTAGGGGGGACTAGCGGGTACGAGCAGTACTTC. Translation gives CASSLGGTSGYEQYF.

V gene TRBV4-3 combines with J gene TRBJ2-1; the D gene is possibly TRBD2 (6 bases). This CDR3 is 15 amino acids long. The V and J ends lost 0 bases and 9 bases respectively, with 15 bases between them. The germline V gene encodes CDR1 LGHNA and CDR2 YSLEER. As DNA, the CDR3 is TGCGCCAGCAGCCAAGAGGGACGGGAGTACGGTGAGCAGTTCTTC. Translated: CASSQEGREYGEQFF.

The rearrangement uses TRBV5-5 and TRBJ1-2; D unclear. The CDR3 runs to 11 residues. Germline values: CDR1 SGHKS, CDR2 YYEKEE (reference sequence). Trimming took 0 bases from V and 7 from J, leaving 4 bases between them. The CDR3 protein is CASSLGLGYTF. DNA of the CDR3: TGTGCCAGCAGCTTGGGGCTTGGCTACACCTTC.

This clone was seen repeatedly, ten times or more. The chain recombines TRBV5-1 with TRBJ2-2; D ambiguous. In germline, CDR1 is SGHRS, CDR2 YFSETQ. Trimming pared 4 bases from V and 5 bases from J, leaving 9 bases between. The CDR3 runs to 13 residues. The CDR3 nucleotides read TGCGCCAGCAGCCCCTCTGGGACCGGGGAGCTGTTTTTT. It codes for CASSPSGTGELFF.

This sequence joins TRBV7-9 and TRBJ2-2; TRBD1 might be the D (6 bases). Germline V CDR1 and CDR2: SEHNR, FQNEAQ (reference sequence). V was cut by 4 bases and J by 7 bases, with 22 bases left in between. CDR3 size: 17 residues. CDR3 region: CASSSQGLRAVIGELFF. The CDR3 DNA reads as TGTGCCAGCAGCTCCCAGGGGCTACGGGCGGTGATCGGGGAGCTGTTTTTT. Based on the CDR3 plus reference TRBV7-9 and TRBJ2-2, the full variable domain is DTGVSQNPRHKITKRGQNVTFRCDPISEHNRLYWYRQTLGQGPEFLTYFQNEAQLEKSRLLSDRFSAERPKGSFSTLEIQRTEQGDSAMYLCASSSQGLRAVIGELFFGEGSRLTVL.

This clone has a handful of counts. The sample holds other DNA sequences that translate to the same CDR3. The chain joins TRBV5-1 to TRBJ2-7; D is uncertain. CDR1 is SGHRS, CDR2 YFSETQ, per germline. There are 11 residues in the CDR3. Trimming pared 2 bases from V and 6 bases from J, leaving 6 bases between. CDR3 amino acids: CASSLGREQYF. CDR3 sequence (DNA): TGCGCCAGCAGCTTAGGTCGCGAGCAGTACTTC.